This passage covers 22 T cell receptor beta chains from one sample sequenced in a study of blood T cell repertoires in COVID-19. TCRdb keeps only in-frame clones here, not all; method: immunoSEQ multiplex PCR. The sample consists of more than 250,000 clones, 87% of them appearing once. The sample was PBMCs or T cells enriched from blood (not recorded which). These receptors were taken from a woman aged 25 to 39 who had recovered from COVID-19.

V and J are TRBV11-1 and TRBJ1-1; D gene uncertain. With 5 bases removed from V and 6 bases from J, the gap between germline ends came to 22 bases. CDR3 size: 16 residues. CDR1 SGHAT and CDR2 FQDESV come from the germline V gene (reference sequence). CDR3 protein: CASSPREGRFMSEAFF. Here the CDR3 DNA reads TGTGCCAGCAGCCCACGGGAAGGGCGGTTCATGTCTGAAGCTTTCTTT.

This clone was counted once. The chain combines TRBV7-9 with TRBJ2-5, with D perhaps TRBD1 (5 bases). Germline V gives CDR1 SEHNR, CDR2 FQNEAQ (reference sequence). The CDR3 sequence is 14 residues long. Trimming took 4 bases from V and 5 from J, leaving 14 bases between them. CDR3 region: CASSSPQGGETQYF. As DNA, the CDR3 is TGTGCCAGCAGCTCCCCGCAGGGTGGGGAGACCCAGTACTTC.

CDR3 in DNA: TGTGCCAGCAGCCGCTACCGGGACAGGGGAGGAGAGACCCAGTACTTC. This translates into CASSRYRDRGGETQYF. The chain carries TRBV13 and TRBJ2-5, with 10 nucleotides matching TRBD1. Germline V CDR1 and CDR2: PRHDT, FYEKMQ (reference sequence). The V and J ends lost 5 bases and 4 bases, in that order; junction bases with no gene match: 10. The CDR3 extends over 16 amino acids.

The V call is TRBV30, the J call TRBJ1-5; no clear D gene. This CDR3 region has 13 residues. Germline V lookup: CDR1 GTSNPN, CDR2 SVGIG (reference sequence). The ends were cut back, 3 bases at V and 4 bases at J, with 10 bases in the middle. In DNA form, the CDR3 reads TGTGCCTGGAGCCCGGCGGGAAATCAGCCCCAGCATTTT. It translates to CAWSPAGNQPQHF.

The chain recombines TRBV19 with TRBJ1-5; 9 nucleotides align to TRBD1. The germline V gene encodes CDR1 LNHDA and CDR2 SQIVND (reference sequence). J was trimmed by 4 bases and V by 7 bases; bases with no gene match: 5. The CDR3 covers 14 residues. The CDR3 DNA is TGTGCCAGTACCGAGGGACAGGGTAATCAGCCCCAGCATTTT. Protein: CASTEGQGNQPQHF. The full variable domain, rest sourced from reference TRBV19 and TRBJ1-5, is DGGITQSPKYLFRKEGQNVTLSCEQNLNHDAMYWYRQDPGQGLRLIYYSQIVNDFQKGDIAEGYSVSREKKESFPLTVTSAQKNPTAFYLCASTEGQGNQPQHFGDGTRLSIL.

In its sample, this clone was seen a few times. This rearrangement joins TRBV2 to TRBJ1-6; D remains ambiguous. The CDR3 length is 15 residues. From germline, CDR1 is SNHLY and CDR2 FYNNEI. V dropped 10 bases and J dropped 5 bases, with 18 bases sitting between them. This CDR3 is CANGDPRLDNSPLHF. The CDR3 DNA sequence: TGTGCCAACGGAGACCCCCGCCTTGATAATTCACCCCTCCACTTT.

The CDR3 reads CASSQQTGIREQYF. The CDR3 bases are TGTGCCAGCTCACAACAGACGGGGATCCGCGAGCAGTACTTC. The V and J genes are TRBV18 and TRBJ2-7; D is perhaps TRBD2 (5 bases). V shed 4 bases and J shed 6 bases, with 16 bases lying between them. From germline, CDR1 is KGHSH and CDR2 LQKENI. The CDR3 contains 14 residues.

By share of the sample, this clone is medium-sized. The V and J genes are TRBV7-9 and TRBJ1-2, with unresolved D. Germline V gene lookup returns CDR1 SEHNR and CDR2 FQNEAQ (reference sequence). Trimming stripped 4 bases from V and 4 bases from J, with 22 bases between. The CDR3 runs 17 residues. The CDR3 nucleotides are TGTGCCAGCAGCTCCACCTCCCTCCCCTCGGTCCGCTATGGCTACACCTTC. Protein product: CASSSTSLPSVRYGYTF.

J is TRBJ2-7 and V is TRBV30; weak D call: TRBD1 (5 bases). There are 15 residues in the CDR3. V lost 1 base and J lost 5, with 18 bases in between. Germline V gene data show CDR1 as GTSNPN and CDR2 as SVGIG (reference sequence). The CDR3 reads CAWSDGALTGDEQYF. CDR3 bases: TGTGCCTGGAGTGATGGGGCTTTAACGGGCGACGAGCAGTACTTC.

In the case of this clone: The sample has other DNA sequences that encode this CDR3 too. This chain uses TRBV5-4 with TRBJ1-1, with a possible D match to TRBD1 (5 bases). V lost 0 bases and J 1 base, leaving 7 bases between the germline ends. The CDR3 is 14 residues long. Germline lookup yields CDR1 SGHNT and CDR2 YYREEE (reference sequence). For the CDR3, the DNA is TGTGCCAGCAGCTTGGGGGGCCCGAACACTGAAGCTTTCTTT. Its protein product is CASSLGGPNTEAFF.

This clone has a single count. V is TRBV7-9 and J is TRBJ1-4; 9 positions match TRBD1. CDR1 and CDR2 (germline): SEHNR, FQNEAQ (reference sequence). With V trimmed by 7 bases and J by 8 bases, 11 bases remained unmatched. The CDR3 contains 15 residues. The CDR3 bases are TGTGCCAGCATAAACACCGGGACAGGGAGAGAAAAACTGTTTTTT. This translates into CASINTGTGREKLFF.

The chain combines TRBV4-1 with TRBJ2-3, with 8 bases that match TRBD1. J lost 3 bases, V lost 2 bases, and 4 bases had no gene match. This CDR3 contains 15 residues. Germline V gives CDR1 MGHRA, CDR2 YSYEKL. CDR3 residues: CASSQPQGATDTQYF. In DNA, the CDR3 is TGCGCCAGCAGCCAACCTCAGGGGGCAACAGATACGCAGTATTTT.

This sequence joins TRBV14 and TRBJ2-7, with D unclear. This CDR3 is built from 15 residues. In germline, CDR1 is SGHDN, CDR2 FVKESK. V shed 2 bases and J shed 3 bases, with 14 bases lying between them. The CDR3 region has the DNA TGTGCCAGCAGCCAAACCGTCGCGTGGTTCTACGAGCAGTACTTC. Translating gives CASSQTVAWFYEQYF.

V gene TRBV5-4 combines with J gene TRBJ2-3; the match to TRBD2 covers 9 bases. CDR1 is SGHNT and CDR2 is YYREEE in the germline V gene (reference sequence). The V segment lost 0 bases and the J segment 7 bases; nucleotides outside the gene matches: 12. The CDR3 consists of 17 residues. CDR3: CASSLGLGRGGPYTQYF. The CDR3 DNA sequence: TGTGCCAGCAGCTTGGGCTTAGGGCGGGGGGGCCCATATACGCAGTATTTT.

This chain joins TRBV4-1 and TRBJ2-3; TRBD2 agrees at 9 bases. Trimming took 4 bases from V and 0 from J; bases not matched to a gene: 5. The V gene's germline CDR1 is MGHRA and CDR2 YSYEKL. The CDR3 loop spans 16 amino acids. CDR3 in amino acids: CASSRTSEPSTDTQYF. In DNA, the CDR3 is TGCGCCAGCAGCCGGACTAGCGAACCTAGCACAGATACGCAGTATTTT.

The V and J genes are TRBV7-8 and TRBJ1-5; D not resolved. This CDR3 region has 16 residues. In germline, CDR1 is SGHVS, CDR2 FQNEAQ. Trimming took off 5 bases at V and 0 bases at J, with 14 bases between the two ends. The CDR3 DNA sequence: TGTGCCAGCAGCCGCGGAGCCCCTAATAGCAATCAGCCCCAGCATTTT. Translating gives CASSRGAPNSNQPQHF.

The chain uses TRBV19 and TRBJ1-1; the match to TRBD1 covers 8 bases. Germline V gene sequence: CDR1 LNHDA, CDR2 SQIVND (reference sequence). The CDR3 length is 14 residues. The ends lost 11 bases at V and 6 bases at J; junction bases unmatched: 14. CDR3 nucleotides: TGTGCCGTGTTGTCCAGGGGGCTTTTCGCTGAAGCTTTCTTT. The encoded protein is CAVLSRGLFAEAFF.

The V gene is TRBV30, the J gene TRBJ1-5; D remains ambiguous. This CDR3 region has 15 residues. The V and J ends lost 0 bases and 4 bases respectively, with 13 bases between them. CDR1 and CDR2 (germline): GTSNPN, SVGIG (reference sequence). DNA of the CDR3: TGTGCCTGGAGTGTACGGGGTTCCCAAAATCAGCCCCAGCATTTT. Its protein is CAWSVRGSQNQPQHF.

This chain connects TRBV10-1 to TRBJ2-3, with 12 bases lining up with TRBD1. The CDR3 is made up of 18 amino acids. The V gene end was trimmed by 2 bases and the J gene end by 2 bases; junction bases not matched to a gene: 8. The germline CDR1 and CDR2 sequences are WNHNN and SYGVQD (reference sequence). CDR3 in amino acids: CASSEGGDRGRATDTQYF. The CDR3 bases are TGCGCCAGCAGTGAGGGGGGGGACAGGGGGCGCGCCACAGATACGCAGTATTTT.

The V call is TRBV4-2, the J call TRBJ1-6; D remains unclear. This CDR3 is built from 16 residues. Trimming shortened V by 2 bases and J by 7 bases, and 15 bases separated the two germline ends. Germline V lookup: CDR1 LGHNA, CDR2 YNFKEQ. In DNA form, the CDR3 reads TGTGCCAGCAGCCAACCCGCCGGCGGAGGGAATTCACCCCTCCACTTT. Residues: CASSQPAGGGNSPLHF.

The chain is built from TRBV10-3 and TRBJ2-2, with 8 bases matching TRBD1. Germline CDR1 reads ENHRY; CDR2 reads SYGVKD. This CDR3 region has 15 residues. J lost 4 bases, V lost 4 bases, and 5 bases had no gene match. The CDR3 sequence is CAISGTGSSTGELFF. CDR3 nucleotides: TGTGCCATCAGTGGGACAGGGTCGAGCACCGGGGAGCTGTTTTTT.

This chain links TRBV7-3 with TRBJ1-6; D is undetermined. Germline loops: CDR1 SGHTA, CDR2 FQGTGA. The V gene lost 1 base and the J gene lost 7 bases, with 5 bases spanning the gap. The CDR3 has 13 amino acids. CDR3 protein: CASSLIANSPLHF. The CDR3 DNA reads as TGTGCCAGCAGCTTAATCGCGAATTCACCCCTCCACTTT.